This T cell receptor (beta chain) was retrieved from a study of identifying expanded T cells in peripheral blood. Profiled with immunoSEQ multiplex PCR; TCRdb holds only in-frame clones, not every one. The data show roughly 81,000 clones, 84% seen once. Study-level results: Over around two and four weeks, about 16.4 and 19 clones changed, versus approximately 1.1 between replicates. Across healthy donors, higher total template counts meant significantly greater roughly two-week count variance.

The CDR3 consists of 13 residues. Trimming stripped 0 bases from V and 4 bases from J, with 6 bases between. Germline assignment: CDR1 SGHVS and CDR2 FQNEAQ. At least ten counts were recorded for this clone. Antigen unknown. During the collection period, no donor immune events like infections were recorded. The chain links TRBV7-8 to TRBJ1-2; no definite D call. Sequenced input: blood. The source of this sequence is a person aged 18 to 75 in good health. The CDR3 reads CASSLAVGYGYTF. CDR3 coding DNA: TGTGCCAGCAGCTTAGCGGTAGGCTATGGCTACACCTTC. Combining the CDR3 with reference TRBV7-8 and TRBJ1-2 gives the whole variable domain GAGVSQSPRYKVAKRGQDVALRCDPISGHVSLFWYQQALGQGPEFLTYFQNEAQLDKSGLPSDRFFAERPEGSVSTLKIQRTQQEDSAVYLCASSLAVGYGYTFGSGTRLTVV.